This record covers a single TCR beta chain. The sample originates from a study of blood T cell repertoires in COVID-19. In the study overall: COVID-19 samples collected from the United States, Italy and Spain covered acute and convalescent phases. Sample material is recorded as cDNA or gDNA derived from T cells, B-cell-depleted T cells, or PBMCs.

V lost 4 bases to trimming and J lost 5 bases, with 20 bases between them. Germline V CDR1 and CDR2: SQVTM, ANQGSEA. This CDR3 is 15 amino acids long. Libraries were prepared by immunoSEQ multiplex PCR; TCRdb keeps only in-frame clonotypes and omits some of them. The repertoire holds approximately 670,000 clones, with over 80% as singletons. This sequence originates from a woman aged 18-30 years with acute or convalescent COVID-19. The sequencing input was peripheral blood. The genes are TRBV29-1 and TRBJ2-5, with D possibly TRBD1 on 5 matching bases. Here the CDR3 reads CSVVGMGRAQETQYF. The CDR3 DNA sequence: TGCAGCGTTGTAGGGATGGGCAGGGCACAGGAGACCCAGTACTTC.